One and the same sample provided the 14 T cell receptor beta chains below, sequenced in a study of T cell responses to AZD1222 COVID-19 vaccine. Repertoires were generated with immunoSEQ multiplex PCR, while TCRdb's copy carries only in-frame clones and drops some. The top ten clones hold 4.5% of a sample with approximately 76,000 clones, around nine tenths of them seen once. This specimen was peripheral blood, taken on day 0 of MenACWY control vaccination. Source of these receptors: an adult in good health.

This clone showed up just once. The chain combines TRBV10-2 with TRBJ1-5; D possibly corresponds to TRBD1 (6 bases). This CDR3 is built from 14 residues. Germline V gives CDR1 WSHSY, CDR2 SAAADI. Trimming pared 8 bases from V and 2 bases from J, leaving 13 bases between. The chain's CDR3 is CASDRGLRNQPQHF. The CDR3 nucleotides read TGCGCCAGCGACCGGGGGCTGCGCAATCAGCCCCAGCATTTT.

This clone was observed a single time. V usage is TRBV2 and J usage is TRBJ2-7, with 9 bases that match TRBD2. V trimming: 8 bases; J trimming: 5 bases; junction bases outside the gene matches: 10. CDR1 and CDR2 (germline): SNHLY, FYNNEI. This CDR3 is built from 14 residues. CDR3 sequence reads: CASLAGAPGHEQYF. The CDR3 DNA is TGTGCCAGCTTAGCGGGAGCCCCCGGCCACGAGCAGTACTTC.

This chain joins TRBV11-2 and TRBJ2-7; 8 positions match TRBD2. J was trimmed by 6 bases and V by 7 bases; bases with no gene match: 14. The CDR3 has 15 amino acids. Germline CDR1 and CDR2: SGHAT and FQNNGV. CDR3 in amino acids: CASNSRGAGAGEQYF. Here the CDR3 DNA reads TGTGCCAGCAACTCAAGAGGAGCGGGAGCGGGCGAGCAGTACTTC.

The rearrangement uses TRBV6-6 and TRBJ1-3; 7 nucleotides agree with TRBD1. V was clipped by 6 bases and J by 3 bases; unmatched bases: 8. The CDR3 spans 15 residues. The germline CDR1 and CDR2 sequences are MNHNY and SVGAGI (reference sequence). The CDR3 region has the DNA TGTGCCAGCAGCCCACTACAGGGGAATGGAAACACCATATATTTT. Amino acid sequence: CASSPLQGNGNTIYF.

This chain links TRBV6-5 with TRBJ1-3; possible D gene TRBD1, 5 bases. The CDR3 loop spans 15 amino acids. Per the germline V gene, CDR1 is MNHEY and CDR2 is SVGAGI. The ends were cut back, 6 bases at V and 7 bases at J, with 19 bases in the middle. The CDR3 nucleotides read TGTGCCAGCAGGCCTGGGGGGGAAACTCGGAACACCATATATTTT. Translating it yields CASRPGGETRNTIYF.

This clone has only one observation. The chain couples TRBV7-9 to TRBJ2-3; unclear D gene. CDR3 length: 12 amino acids. Trimming took 6 bases from V and 4 from J, leaving 8 bases between them. Per germline, CDR1 SEHNR and CDR2 FQNEAQ (reference sequence). The CDR3 sequence is CASSFVADTQYF. Here the CDR3 DNA reads TGTGCCAGCAGTTTCGTGGCAGATACGCAGTATTTT.

The chain joins TRBV18 to TRBJ2-4, with TRBD1 matching 7 bases. V dropped 2 bases and J dropped 7; count of bases not matched to a gene: 8. The CDR3 runs 15 residues. CDR1 is KGHSH and CDR2 is LQKENI in the germline V gene. The CDR3 protein is CASSPERQGGNIQYF. The CDR3 DNA sequence: TGTGCCAGCTCACCAGAACGACAGGGCGGGAACATTCAGTACTTC.

The gene calls are TRBV7-6 and TRBJ1-5, with D perhaps TRBD1 (5 bases). This CDR3 has 14 residues. The V and J ends lost 3 bases and 3 bases respectively, with 9 bases between them. Germline V gene sequence: CDR1 SGHVS, CDR2 FNYEAQ. This CDR3 is CASSFSRANQPQHF. The CDR3 DNA is TGTGCCAGCAGCTTCAGCAGGGCCAATCAGCCCCAGCATTTT.

The chain has TRBV6-2 or TRBV6-3 and TRBJ2-1, with no clear D. CDR3 length: 12 residues. Germline loops: CDR1 MNHEY, CDR2 SVGEGT. Trimming took off 6 bases at V and 9 bases at J, with 12 bases between the two ends. The CDR3 DNA reads as TGTGCCAGCAGATACACCGGTGGTGAGCAGTTCTTC. Translated: CASRYTGGEQFF.

The V call is TRBV3-1 (or the pseudogene TRBV3-2), the J call TRBJ2-3, with TRBD2 matching 7 bases. CDR3 length: 16 amino acids. Unmatched junction bases numbered 6, after V lost 0 bases and J lost 3 bases. Germline CDR1 is LGHDT and CDR2 is YNNKEL (reference sequence). The CDR3 sequence is CASSQDWREQTDTQYF. CDR3 bases: TGTGCCAGCAGCCAAGATTGGCGGGAGCAAACAGATACGCAGTATTTT.

The CDR3 DNA follows: TGTGCCTGGAGTGCAACTAGCGGGAGGCGGTCCTACGAGCAGTACTTC. As protein: CAWSATSGRRSYEQYF. The chain combines TRBV30 with TRBJ2-7, with TRBD2 matching 12 bases. From germline, CDR1 is GTSNPN and CDR2 SVGIG (reference sequence). The J segment lost 1 base and the V segment lost 1 base, leaving 5 bases of the junction unmatched. CDR3 size: 16 residues.

The chain couples TRBV7-2 to TRBJ2-7; 7 bases map to TRBD2. V shed 6 bases and J 7 bases; nucleotides not matched to a gene: 15. The V gene's germline CDR1 is SGHTA and CDR2 FQGNSA. This CDR3 has 15 residues. CDR3 sequence: CASSDGTTLLREQYF. CDR3 sequence (DNA): TGTGCCAGCAGTGATGGGACTACCCTCCTTCGAGAGCAGTACTTC.

The chain uses TRBV5-4 and TRBJ2-2; the D call may be TRBD1 or TRBD2 (5 bases each). V lost 9 bases to trimming and J lost 6 bases, with 24 bases between them. The CDR3 is 16 residues long. Germline V gene lookup returns CDR1 SGHNT and CDR2 YYREEE (reference sequence). The CDR3 region is CATLRQSRGVAGELFF. The CDR3 DNA reads as TGTGCCACCCTAAGACAGTCTAGGGGAGTCGCCGGGGAGCTGTTTTTT.

The chain links TRBV6-4 to TRBJ2-1; 12 bases are shared with TRBD2. CDR3 length: 16 residues. V was pared by 6 bases and J by 6 bases, with 9 bases of the junction left unmatched. Germline CDR1 reads MRHNA; CDR2 reads SNTAGT. CDR3 sequence (DNA): TGTGCCAGCAGCAGACTAGCGGGAGCTCCAAGCAATGAGCAGTTCTTC. Translation gives CASSRLAGAPSNEQFF.